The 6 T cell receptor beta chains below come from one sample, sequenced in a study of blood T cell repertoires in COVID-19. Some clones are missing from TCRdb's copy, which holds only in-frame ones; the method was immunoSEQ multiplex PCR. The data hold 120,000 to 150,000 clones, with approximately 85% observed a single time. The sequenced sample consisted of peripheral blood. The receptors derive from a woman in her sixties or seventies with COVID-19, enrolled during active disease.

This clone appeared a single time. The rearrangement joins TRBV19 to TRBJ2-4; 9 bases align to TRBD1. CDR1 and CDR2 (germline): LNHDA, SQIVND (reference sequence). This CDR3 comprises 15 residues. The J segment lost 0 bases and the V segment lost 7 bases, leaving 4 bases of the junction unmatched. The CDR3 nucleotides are TGTGCCAGTACCGACAGGGGGATAGCCAAAAACATTCAGTACTTC. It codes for CASTDRGIAKNIQYF.

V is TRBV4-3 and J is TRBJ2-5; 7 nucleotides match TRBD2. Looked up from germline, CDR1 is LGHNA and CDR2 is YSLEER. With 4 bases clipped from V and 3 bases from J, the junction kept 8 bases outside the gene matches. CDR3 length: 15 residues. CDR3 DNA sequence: TGCGCCAGCAGCCCTCAAGCGGGGTGGAAAGAGACCCAGTACTTC. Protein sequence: CASSPQAGWKETQYF.

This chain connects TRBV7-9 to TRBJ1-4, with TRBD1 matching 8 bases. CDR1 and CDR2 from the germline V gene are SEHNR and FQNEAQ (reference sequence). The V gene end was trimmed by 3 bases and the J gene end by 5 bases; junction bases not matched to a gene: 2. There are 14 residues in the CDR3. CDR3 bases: TGTGCCAGCAGCTTCGCAGGGGGCAATGAAAAACTGTTTTTT. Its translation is CASSFAGGNEKLFF.

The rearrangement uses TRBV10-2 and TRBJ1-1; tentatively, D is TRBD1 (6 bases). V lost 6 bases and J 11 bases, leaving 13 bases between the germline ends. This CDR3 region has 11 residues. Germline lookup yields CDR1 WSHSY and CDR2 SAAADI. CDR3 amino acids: CASSERQAAFF. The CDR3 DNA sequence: TGCGCCAGCAGCGAGAGACAGGCGGCTTTCTTT.

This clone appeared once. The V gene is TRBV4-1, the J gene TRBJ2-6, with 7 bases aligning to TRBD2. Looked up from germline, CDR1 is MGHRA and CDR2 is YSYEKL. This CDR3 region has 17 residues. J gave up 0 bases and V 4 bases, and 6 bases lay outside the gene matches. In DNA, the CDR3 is TGCGCCAGCAGCCTGGGACGGGGGGACTCTGGGGCCAACGTCCTGACTTTC. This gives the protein CASSLGRGDSGANVLTF.

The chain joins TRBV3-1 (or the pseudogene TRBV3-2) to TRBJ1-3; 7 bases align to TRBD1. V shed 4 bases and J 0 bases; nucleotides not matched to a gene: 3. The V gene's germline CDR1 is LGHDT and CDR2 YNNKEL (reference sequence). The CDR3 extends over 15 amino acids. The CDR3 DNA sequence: TGTGCCAGCAGCCCGTGGGACAGCTCTGGAAACACCATATATTTT. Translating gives CASSPWDSSGNTIYF.